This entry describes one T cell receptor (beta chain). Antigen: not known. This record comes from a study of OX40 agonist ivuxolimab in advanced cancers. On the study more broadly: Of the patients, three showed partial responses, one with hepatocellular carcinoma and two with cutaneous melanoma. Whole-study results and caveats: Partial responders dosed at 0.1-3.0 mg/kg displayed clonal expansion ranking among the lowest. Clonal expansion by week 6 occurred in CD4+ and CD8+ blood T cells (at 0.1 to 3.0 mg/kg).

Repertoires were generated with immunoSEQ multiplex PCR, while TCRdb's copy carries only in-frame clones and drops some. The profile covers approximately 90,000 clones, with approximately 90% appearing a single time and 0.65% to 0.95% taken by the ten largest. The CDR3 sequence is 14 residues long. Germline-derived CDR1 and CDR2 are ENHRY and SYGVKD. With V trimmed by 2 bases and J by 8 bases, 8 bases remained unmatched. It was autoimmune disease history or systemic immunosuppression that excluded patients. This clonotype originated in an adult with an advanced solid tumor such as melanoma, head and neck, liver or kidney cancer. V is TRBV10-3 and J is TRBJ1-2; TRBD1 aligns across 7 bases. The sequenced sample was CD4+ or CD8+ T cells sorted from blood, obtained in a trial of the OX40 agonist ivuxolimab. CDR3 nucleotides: TGTGCCATCAGTGAGGCAGGGACAGCTGCCGGCTACACCTTC. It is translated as CAISEAGTAAGYTF.